These 17 T cell receptor beta chains were all obtained from the same sample, sequenced in a study of cytomegalovirus exposure and HLA in healthy donors. Primers for the PCR totalled 60 Vbeta and 13 Jbeta. The protocol was immunoSEQ multiplex PCR, while the TCRdb copy is restricted to in-frame clones and leaves out a portion. The sample contains around 140,000 clones, around two thirds of which appear only once. Sequencing was carried out using PBMCs. Every receptor here comes from a woman aged 55-70 years in good health and CMV-seropositive.

This chain joins TRBV19 and TRBJ1-1; 8 nucleotides agree with TRBD1. V gave up 3 bases and J gave up 0 bases; unmatched junction bases: 3. Germline CDR1 LNHDA, CDR2 SQIVND (reference sequence). CDR3 length equals 15 residues. CDR3 loop: CASSIGQGLNTEAFF. The CDR3 nucleotides read TGTGCCAGTAGTATTGGACAGGGCCTGAACACTGAAGCTTTCTTT.

The chain joins TRBV28 to TRBJ2-1; 8 nucleotides align to TRBD1. The CDR3 is 14 residues long. Per germline, CDR1 MDHEN and CDR2 SYDVKM. The J segment lost 4 bases and the V segment lost 8 bases, leaving 7 bases of the junction unmatched. As DNA, the CDR3 is TGTGCCAGCCTGGGTCAGGGGGCTTACAATGAGCAGTTCTTC. Translation gives CASLGQGAYNEQFF.

The J gene is TRBJ1-1, the V gene TRBV11-2; D is unresolved. V lost 2 bases, J lost 6 bases, and 16 bases lay in between. Looked up from germline, CDR1 is SGHAT and CDR2 is FQNNGV. The CDR3 has 15 amino acids. The CDR3 reads CASSLSLKLGAEAFF. CDR3 bases: TGTGCCAGCAGCTTATCGCTGAAGCTCGGGGCTGAAGCTTTCTTT.

This chain joins TRBV25-1 and TRBJ2-1; 12 positions match TRBD1. The CDR3 sequence is 14 residues long. V lost 5 bases, J lost 7 bases, and 3 bases stayed unmatched. Germline V lookup: CDR1 MGHDK, CDR2 SYGVNS. Here the CDR3 reads CASSPGQGANEQFF. CDR3 DNA: TGTGCCAGCAGTCCGGGACAGGGGGCGAATGAGCAGTTCTTC.

This sequence joins TRBV11-2 and TRBJ1-1; D is perhaps TRBD1 (5 bases). The germline CDR1 and CDR2 sequences are SGHAT and FQNNGV. The CDR3 consists of 16 residues. V was pared by 2 bases and J by 2 bases, with 15 bases between. The CDR3 loop reads CASSLFRDRTNTEAFF. Written as DNA, the CDR3 is TGTGCCAGCAGCTTATTTCGAGACAGAACTAACACTGAAGCTTTCTTT.

The chain combines TRBV5-1 with TRBJ2-7; 12 nucleotides agree with TRBD2. The CDR3 has 15 amino acids. The germline V gene encodes CDR1 SGHRS and CDR2 YFSETQ. V trimming: 3 bases; J trimming: 3 bases; junction bases outside the gene matches: 4. The DNA of the CDR3 is TGCGCCAGCAGCTCCACGACTAGCGGGGGCTACGAGCAGTACTTC. It codes for CASSSTTSGGYEQYF.

This clone was detected only a few times. J is TRBJ2-3 and V is TRBV6-1; 9 nucleotides line up with TRBD2. Losses at the gene ends were 6 bases for V and 0 bases for J; bases not matched to a gene: 4. CDR3 size: 15 residues. Germline values: CDR1 MNHNS, CDR2 SASEGT. DNA for the CDR3: TGTGCCAGCAGACTAGCGGGTGCTAGCACAGATACGCAGTATTTT. It specifies CASRLAGASTDTQYF.

The chain couples TRBV25-1 to TRBJ1-2; D unclear. CDR3 length: 12 amino acids. V shed 4 bases and J shed 3 bases, with 6 bases lying between them. Germline CDR1 and CDR2: MGHDK and SYGVNS. The CDR3 bases are TGTGCCAGCAGTGGGCCAGACTATGGCTACACCTTC. This translates into CASSGPDYGYTF.

The V and J genes are TRBV5-8 and TRBJ1-5; 7 bases fit TRBD1. The CDR3 length is 13 residues. The J segment lost 6 bases and the V segment lost 3 bases, leaving 3 bases of the junction unmatched. Germline-derived CDR1 and CDR2 are SGHTS and YDEGEE. CDR3 region: CASSSEGAQPQHF. The CDR3 DNA reads TGTGCCAGCAGCTCAGAGGGGGCTCAGCCCCAGCATTTT.

The chain joins TRBV6-5 to TRBJ2-2; 7 bases fit TRBD2. This CDR3 region has 15 residues. Germline CDR1 and CDR2: MNHEY and SVGAGI. V was clipped by 7 bases and J by 0 bases; unmatched bases: 5. The CDR3 loop is CASKSGTTNTGELFF. Written as DNA, the CDR3 is TGTGCCAGCAAGTCCGGGACTACGAACACCGGGGAGCTGTTTTTT.

This CDR3 reads CASKKISSVSNQPQHF. CDR3 nucleotide sequence: TGTGCCAGTAAAAAAATCAGCAGCGTTAGCAATCAGCCCCAGCATTTT. The chain uses TRBV19 and TRBJ1-5; no firm D call. The germline V gene has CDR1 LNHDA and CDR2 SQIVND (reference sequence). Between the trimmed V and J ends, which lost 7 bases and 0 bases, there was a span of 16 bases. The CDR3 has 16 residues.

The chain recombines TRBV5-4 with TRBJ2-7, with TRBD2 matching over 9 bases. J gave up 5 bases and V 1 base, and 7 bases lay outside the gene matches. Germline-derived CDR1 and CDR2 are SGHNT and YYREEE (reference sequence). This CDR3 is built from 15 residues. CDR3 DNA: TGTGCCAGCAGCTTGACGATAGCGGGAGTTAACGAGCAGTACTTC. Its translation is CASSLTIAGVNEQYF.

The rearrangement uses TRBV9 and TRBJ1-3, with D uncertain. Per germline, CDR1 SGDLS and CDR2 YYNGEE. V dropped 4 bases and J dropped 3 bases, with 5 bases sitting between them. The CDR3 is 12 amino acids. CDR3 region: CASSPGGNTIYF. DNA for the CDR3: TGTGCCAGCAGCCCCGGTGGAAACACCATATATTTT. The complete variable domain, with remaining parts taken from reference TRBV9 and TRBJ1-3, reads DSGVTQTPKHLITATGQRVTLRCSPRSGDLSVYWYQQSLDQGLQFLIQYYNGEERAKGNILERFSAQQFPDLHSELNLSSLELGDSALYFCASSPGGNTIYFGEGSWLTVV.

In its sample, this clone was seen once. The chain uses TRBV5-4 and TRBJ2-3, with TRBD2 matching over 8 bases. Trimming at V came to 2 bases and at J to 0 bases, leaving 14 bases not matched to a gene. Germline V lookup: CDR1 SGHNT, CDR2 YYREEE (reference sequence). The CDR3 loop spans 19 amino acids. DNA for the CDR3: TGTGCCAGCAGCTTACGAGCGGGAGCGCTTATCTTAAGCACAGATACGCAGTATTTT. This translates into CASSLRAGALILSTDTQYF. The full variable domain, its missing parts supplied by reference TRBV5-4 and TRBJ2-3, is ETGVTQSPTHLIKTRGQQVTLRCSSQSGHNTVSWYQQALGQGPQFIFQYYREEENGRGNFPPRFSGLQFPNYSSELNVNALELDDSALYLCASSLRAGALILSTDTQYFGPGTRLTVL.

The table lists this clone with a few counts. The chain is built from TRBV6-6 and TRBJ1-4; D unclear. Germline-derived CDR1 and CDR2 are MNHNY and SVGAGI (reference sequence). The V end lost 6 bases, the J end lost 7 bases, and 9 bases lay between the germline ends. The CDR3 consists of 12 residues. The CDR3 spells CASSPVREKLFF. In DNA form, the CDR3 reads TGTGCCAGCAGCCCAGTTCGTGAAAAACTGTTTTTT.

This chain connects TRBV11-2 to TRBJ2-7, with 7 nucleotides matching TRBD1. The ends lost 1 base at V and 3 bases at J; junction bases unmatched: 6. Germline-derived CDR1 and CDR2 are SGHAT and FQNNGV. The CDR3 length is 15 residues. Here the CDR3 DNA reads TGTGCCAGCAGCTTAGGGGCAGGGGGAAACTACGAGCAGTACTTC. Translating it yields CASSLGAGGNYEQYF.

This clone turned up a few times. V usage is TRBV7-9 and J usage is TRBJ2-5; D is possibly TRBD1 (5 bases). The V and J ends lost 1 base and 5 bases respectively, with 8 bases between them. Germline lookup yields CDR1 SEHNR and CDR2 FQNEAQ (reference sequence). The length of the CDR3 is 13 residues. The CDR3 nucleotides are TGTGCCAGCAGCTTAGACAGGCGGGAGACCCAGTACTTC. This sequence encodes CASSLDRRETQYF. The full variable domain, completed using reference TRBV7-9 and TRBJ2-5, is DTGVSQNPRHKITKRGQNVTFRCDPISEHNRLYWYRQTLGQGPEFLTYFQNEAQLEKSRLLSDRFSAERPKGSFSTLEIQRTEQGDSAMYLCASSLDRRETQYFGPGTRLLVL.